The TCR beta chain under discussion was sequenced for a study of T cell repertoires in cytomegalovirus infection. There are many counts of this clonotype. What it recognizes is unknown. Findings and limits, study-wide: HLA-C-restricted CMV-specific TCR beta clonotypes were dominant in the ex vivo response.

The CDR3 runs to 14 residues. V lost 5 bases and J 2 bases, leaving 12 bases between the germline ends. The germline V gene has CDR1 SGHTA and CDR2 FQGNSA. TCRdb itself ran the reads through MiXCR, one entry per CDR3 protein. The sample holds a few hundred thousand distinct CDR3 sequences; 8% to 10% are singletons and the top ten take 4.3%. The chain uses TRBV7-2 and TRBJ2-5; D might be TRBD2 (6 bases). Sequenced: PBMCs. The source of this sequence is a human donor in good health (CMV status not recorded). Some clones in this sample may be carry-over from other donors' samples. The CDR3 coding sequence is TGTGCCAGCAGCCTCGGGACTTTTCAAGAGACCCAGTACTTC. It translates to CASSLGTFQETQYF.